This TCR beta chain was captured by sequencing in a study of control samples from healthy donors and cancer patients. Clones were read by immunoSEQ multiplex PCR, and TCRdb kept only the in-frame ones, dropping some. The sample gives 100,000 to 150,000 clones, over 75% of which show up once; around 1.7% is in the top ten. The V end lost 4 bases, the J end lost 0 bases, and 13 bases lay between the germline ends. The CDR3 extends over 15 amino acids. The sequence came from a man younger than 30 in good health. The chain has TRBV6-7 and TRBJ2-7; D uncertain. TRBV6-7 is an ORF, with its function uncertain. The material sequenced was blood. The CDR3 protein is CASSCPRFISYEQYF. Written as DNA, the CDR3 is TGTGCCAGCAGTTGTCCCAGGTTTATCTCCTACGAGCAGTACTTC.